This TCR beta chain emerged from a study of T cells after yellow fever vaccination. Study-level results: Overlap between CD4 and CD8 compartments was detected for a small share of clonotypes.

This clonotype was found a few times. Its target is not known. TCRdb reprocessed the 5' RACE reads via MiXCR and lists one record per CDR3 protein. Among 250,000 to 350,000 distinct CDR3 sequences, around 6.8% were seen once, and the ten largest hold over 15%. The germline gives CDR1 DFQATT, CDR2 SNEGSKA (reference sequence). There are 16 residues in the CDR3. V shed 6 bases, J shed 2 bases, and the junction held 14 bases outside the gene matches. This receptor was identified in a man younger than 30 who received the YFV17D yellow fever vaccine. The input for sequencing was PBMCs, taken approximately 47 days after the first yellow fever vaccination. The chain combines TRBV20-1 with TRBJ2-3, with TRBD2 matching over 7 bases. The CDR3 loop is CSAPRTWGGDTDTQYF. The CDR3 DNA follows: TGCAGTGCCCCTCGGACGTGGGGGGGAGACACAGATACGCAGTATTTT.